This T cell receptor (beta chain) is from a study of identical twins. Trimming took 0 bases from V and 9 from J, leaving 9 bases between them. Germline V gives CDR1 MNHNY, CDR2 SVGAGI (reference sequence). This CDR3 has 13 residues. Using its own MiXCR run on the 5' RACE reads, TCRdb lists one record per CDR3 protein. The data show 500,000 to 650,000 distinct CDR3 sequences, 7.1% seen once. This clonotype was seen repeatedly, ten times or more. This sample also belongs to another study, concerning yellow fever vaccine responses in identical twins.

This clonotype was obtained from a woman younger than 35 in good health. The sequenced sample was PBMCs. The chain joins TRBV6-6 to TRBJ2-1; D not certain. The CDR3 sequence: CASSYSSFAEQFF. CDR3 coding DNA: TGTGCCAGCAGTTACTCTAGTTTCGCTGAGCAGTTCTTC.